These 31 T cell receptor beta chains came from one sample sequenced in a study of cytomegalovirus exposure and HLA in healthy donors. The PCR employed 60 Vbeta primers together with 13 Jbeta primers. Only in-frame clones appear in the TCRdb table, and some are missing; sequencing was by immunoSEQ multiplex PCR. The repertoire consists of 150,000 to 200,000 clones, with approximately 84% occurring once and the leading ten covering around 6.6%. The specimen was PBMCs. The receptors come from a male donor in good health and CMV-seropositive.

This clone was detected a few times. This chain connects TRBV9 to TRBJ2-5; weak D call: TRBD2 (6 bases). Germline CDR1 SGDLS, CDR2 YYNGEE. Trimming stripped 0 bases from V and 1 base from J, with 10 bases between. The CDR3 length is 15 residues. The CDR3 DNA follows: TGTGCCAGCAGCGTAGGGAGGGGCATCCAAGAGACCCAGTACTTC. Its translation is CASSVGRGIQETQYF.

V and J are TRBV5-3 and TRBJ1-5, with TRBD1 matching 7 bases. TRBV5-3 is designated an ORF whose function remains uncertain. The CDR3 covers 14 residues. J lost 7 bases, V lost 7 bases, and 11 bases had no gene match. Written as DNA, the CDR3 is TGTGCCAGACGGAGACAGGGTGGGAGGCAGCCCCAGCATTTT. Encoded protein: CARRRQGGRQPQHF.

The chain uses TRBV7-2 and TRBJ2-5; 8 bases are shared with TRBD2. J was trimmed by 5 bases and V by 2 bases; bases with no gene match: 4. In germline, CDR1 is SGHTA, CDR2 FQGNSA. The CDR3 covers 14 residues. This CDR3 is CASSLTGGPETQYF. As DNA, the CDR3 is TGTGCCAGCAGCTTAACGGGAGGGCCGGAGACCCAGTACTTC.

The chain has TRBV28 and TRBJ2-7; 7 nucleotides align to TRBD1. Trimming cost V 6 bases and J 2 bases; bases outside gene matches: 4. This CDR3 contains 13 residues. CDR1 MDHEN and CDR2 SYDVKM come from the germline V gene. In nucleotides, the CDR3 is TGTGCCAGCAGGAAACAGGGGACCTACGAGCAGTACTTC. Translated: CASRKQGTYEQYF.

The CDR3 spells CASSSRAAQYF. The DNA for the CDR3 is TGTGCCAGCAGCTCCCGAGCGGCGCAGTACTTC. This rearrangement joins TRBV7-2 to TRBJ2-7; tentatively, D is TRBD2 (5 bases). This CDR3 contains 11 residues. The germline V and J ends were trimmed by 4 bases and 9 bases, with 10 bases remaining between them. Germline assignment: CDR1 SGHTA and CDR2 FQGNSA.

This clone was counted ten times or more. The chain combines TRBV6-1 with TRBJ1-1, with no clear D. The CDR3 is made up of 12 amino acids. CDR1 and CDR2 (germline): MNHNS, SASEGT. V dropped 5 bases and J dropped 7 bases, with 11 bases sitting between them. CDR3 sequence: CASSSGQYEAFF. CDR3 bases: TGTGCCAGCAGTTCTGGCCAGTATGAAGCTTTCTTT.

V usage is TRBV5-1 and J usage is TRBJ2-7; 12 positions match TRBD2. The CDR3 has 16 residues. With V trimmed by 0 bases and J by 1 base, 2 bases remained unmatched. CDR1 and CDR2 from the germline V gene are SGHRS and YFSETQ. In DNA, the CDR3 is TGCGCCAGCAGCTTGGCACTAGCGGGAGGATCCTACGAGCAGTACTTC. Its translation: CASSLALAGGSYEQYF.

This chain joins TRBV10-3 and TRBJ2-7, with TRBD1 identical over 10 bases. The CDR3 sequence is 17 residues long. Trimming at V came to 3 bases and at J to 0 bases, leaving 8 bases not matched to a gene. Germline CDR1 reads ENHRY; CDR2 reads SYGVKD. Here the CDR3 reads CAISEWGQGTSSYEQYF. As DNA, the CDR3 is TGTGCCATCAGTGAATGGGGACAGGGGACCTCCTCCTACGAGCAGTACTTC.

This chain links TRBV7-9 with TRBJ1-1, with 8 bases lining up with TRBD1. The V gene's germline CDR1 is SEHNR and CDR2 FQNEAQ (reference sequence). With V trimmed by 5 bases and J by 5 bases, 10 bases remained unmatched. CDR3 size: 15 residues. In DNA form, the CDR3 reads TGTGCCAGCAGCCAGGCGAGACAGGGGTTTACTGAAGCTTTCTTT. Its translation is CASSQARQGFTEAFF.

The chain couples TRBV13 to TRBJ2-5, with TRBD1 as a possible D gene (6 bases). Germline-derived CDR1 and CDR2 are PRHDT and FYEKMQ (reference sequence). The V end lost 0 bases, the J end lost 5 bases, and 10 bases lay between the germline ends. This CDR3 is built from 14 residues. CDR3 bases: TGTGCCAGCAGCTTAGGGGCAGGGGAGGAGACCCAGTACTTC. Protein sequence: CASSLGAGEETQYF.

The gene calls are TRBV7-2 and TRBJ2-7, with 10 positions matching TRBD2. Germline V CDR1 and CDR2: SGHTA, FQGNSA. The J segment lost 2 bases and the V segment lost 4 bases, leaving 2 bases of the junction unmatched. This CDR3 spans 14 amino acids. CDR3 protein: CASSSSGRAYEQYF. Written as DNA, the CDR3 is TGTGCCAGCAGCTCCAGCGGGAGGGCCTACGAGCAGTACTTC.

The chain links TRBV5-8 to TRBJ1-5, with unresolved D. Germline assignment: CDR1 SGHTS and CDR2 YDEGEE. Trimming shortened V by 3 bases and J by 9 bases, and 10 bases separated the two germline ends. There are 12 residues in the CDR3. The CDR3, as DNA: TGTGCCAGCAGCTCGGTGTTATGGCCCCAGCATTTT. The encoded protein is CASSSVLWPQHF.

The chain has TRBV6-1 and TRBJ1-2; D remains ambiguous. The ends were cut back, 0 bases at V and 4 bases at J, with 12 bases in the middle. The CDR3 is made up of 15 amino acids. CDR1 and CDR2 from the germline V gene are MNHNS and SASEGT. This chain's CDR3 is CASSEASSGSYGYTF. In DNA form, the CDR3 reads TGTGCCAGCAGTGAAGCGTCCAGCGGGAGCTATGGCTACACCTTC.

A single count supports this clone. The rearrangement uses TRBV11-2 and TRBJ1-2; 7 nucleotides match TRBD1. The germline V gene has CDR1 SGHAT and CDR2 FQNNGV. The trim removed 4 bases at V and 7 bases at J, leaving 6 bases unmatched. The CDR3 is made up of 13 amino acids. The CDR3 protein is CASSSLQGVGYTF. The CDR3 coding sequence is TGTGCCAGCAGCTCGCTTCAGGGGGTTGGCTACACCTTC.

The chain has TRBV7-9 and TRBJ2-2, with D possibly matching TRBD2 (5 bases). Germline lookup yields CDR1 SEHNR and CDR2 FQNEAQ (reference sequence). Trimming cost V 6 bases and J 1 base, with 12 bases left between them. This CDR3 spans 15 amino acids. For the CDR3, the DNA is TGTGCCAGCAGACACACACTAGAGAACACCGGGGAGCTGTTTTTT. This gives the protein CASRHTLENTGELFF.

J is TRBJ2-2 and V is TRBV28; D remains unclear. The CDR3 totals 11 residues. Trimming left V 8 bases short and J 8 bases short, with 9 bases between. Germline V gene data show CDR1 as MDHEN and CDR2 as SYDVKM. The CDR3, as DNA: TGTGCCAGCCGCTGGGCGGGGGAGCTGTTTTTT. It is translated as CASRWAGELFF.

The V call is TRBV18, the J call TRBJ1-1; D possibly corresponds to TRBD1 (6 bases). Germline values: CDR1 KGHSH, CDR2 LQKENI. The CDR3 covers 15 residues. Trimming took 1 base from V and 4 from J, leaving 13 bases between them. CDR3 DNA: TGTGCCAGCTCACCACTGGGGGGGCTAACCACTGAAGCTTTCTTT. This codes for CASSPLGGLTTEAFF.

The genes are TRBV11-2 and TRBJ1-1, with D unresolved. CDR1 SGHAT and CDR2 FQNNGV come from the germline V gene. Trimming shortened V by 5 bases and J by 1 base, and 11 bases separated the two germline ends. The CDR3 has 14 amino acids. This CDR3 reads CASSQSLANTEAFF. In DNA form, the CDR3 reads TGTGCCAGCAGCCAATCTTTAGCGAACACTGAAGCTTTCTTT.

The V and J genes are TRBV13 and TRBJ2-5; D unclear. The V gene lost 5 bases and the J gene lost 5 bases, with 9 bases spanning the gap. CDR1 is PRHDT, CDR2 FYEKMQ, per germline (reference sequence). The CDR3 runs to 12 residues. The CDR3 coding sequence is TGTGCCAGCAGCCCTAAAGAGGAGACCCAGTACTTC. Encoded protein: CASSPKEETQYF. Variable domain in full (rest from reference TRBV13 and TRBJ2-5): AAGVIQSPRHLIKEKRETATLKCYPIPRHDTVYWYQQGPGQDPQFLISFYEKMQSDKGSIPDRFSAQQFSDYHSELNMSSLELGDSALYFCASSPKEETQYFGPGTRLLVL.

J is TRBJ2-7 and V is TRBV10-3; D is perhaps TRBD2 (5 bases). The CDR3 is 14 residues long. V gave up 0 bases and J gave up 6 bases, with 12 bases separating them. Germline V lookup: CDR1 ENHRY, CDR2 SYGVKD. CDR3 sequence reads: CAISESPAGLEQYF. The CDR3 region has the DNA TGTGCCATCAGTGAGTCCCCCGCCGGACTCGAGCAGTACTTC.

The chain joins TRBV6-5 to TRBJ2-1; 9 nucleotides agree with TRBD1. The CDR3 runs 15 residues. Germline V gene sequence: CDR1 MNHEY, CDR2 SVGAGI. The junction had 12 bases not matched to a gene; V was cut back by 6 bases and J by 9 bases. CDR3 sequence reads: CASSPWTGDGGEQFF. The CDR3 DNA sequence: TGTGCCAGCAGCCCCTGGACAGGGGATGGGGGTGAGCAGTTCTTC.

The CDR3 is CASSPRGPGNTIYF. The DNA for the CDR3 is TGTGCCAGCAGCCCCAGGGGGCCTGGAAACACCATATATTTT. The rearrangement joins TRBV7-8 to TRBJ1-3; 8 nucleotides agree with TRBD1. Trimming at V came to 5 bases and at J to 2 bases, leaving 2 bases not matched to a gene. The CDR3 runs 14 residues. The V gene's germline CDR1 is SGHVS and CDR2 FQNEAQ.

The table lists this clone with a few counts. This chain uses TRBV5-6 with TRBJ2-7; 8 bases map to TRBD2. Losses at the gene ends were 1 base for V and 7 bases for J; bases not matched to a gene: 7. The CDR3 runs to 14 residues. The germline V gene encodes CDR1 SGHDT and CDR2 YYEEEE. DNA of the CDR3: TGTGCCAGCAGCTTGTTAGCGGGATTTGGTGAGCAGTACTTC. Encoded protein: CASSLLAGFGEQYF.

J is TRBJ1-1 and V is TRBV6-5; 8 bases match TRBD1. With V trimmed by 2 bases and J by 7 bases, 9 bases remained unmatched. This CDR3 has 15 residues. Germline lookup yields CDR1 MNHEY and CDR2 SVGAGI. Written as DNA, the CDR3 is TGTGCCAGCAGTTACGAGTCGGACAGGGCCAGTGAAGCTTTCTTT. Encoded protein: CASSYESDRASEAFF.

This chain uses TRBV29-1 with TRBJ1-1; D might be TRBD1 (6 bases). This CDR3 comprises 13 residues. Per germline, CDR1 SQVTM and CDR2 ANQGSEA. Between the trimmed V and J ends, which lost 4 bases and 6 bases, there was a span of 15 bases. The CDR3 reads CSVGGQSRAEAFF. Here the CDR3 DNA reads TGCAGCGTTGGGGGGCAGAGTCGAGCTGAAGCTTTCTTT.

The rearrangement joins TRBV19 to TRBJ2-1; TRBD1 agrees at 9 bases. CDR1 is LNHDA, CDR2 SQIVND, per germline (reference sequence). The CDR3 consists of 15 residues. J gave up 5 bases and V 2 bases, and 4 bases lay outside the gene matches. The CDR3 loop reads CASSIPQGANNEQFF. For the CDR3, the DNA is TGTGCCAGTAGTATACCACAGGGGGCCAACAATGAGCAGTTCTTC.

This clone was picked up a small number of times. V gene TRBV27 combines with J gene TRBJ2-7, with D maybe TRBD1 (6 bases). This CDR3 comprises 14 residues. Germline V lookup: CDR1 MNHEY, CDR2 SMNVEV (reference sequence). V was trimmed by 6 bases and J by 4 bases, leaving 16 bases between them. CDR3 coding DNA: TGTGCCAGCAGCATAGGGGGAGTTAATTACGAGCAGTACTTC. Translating it yields CASSIGGVNYEQYF.

This sequence joins TRBV11-1 and TRBJ1-2; D gene unclear. V shed 5 bases and J shed 4 bases, with 14 bases lying between them. CDR3 size: 14 residues. Germline V CDR1 and CDR2: SGHAT, FQDESV (reference sequence). The CDR3 protein is CASSVSGSRYGYTF. Here the CDR3 DNA reads TGTGCCAGCAGCGTCTCCGGTTCGCGCTATGGCTACACCTTC.

The V and J genes are TRBV30 and TRBJ2-7; D is possibly TRBD1 (7 bases). From germline, CDR1 is GTSNPN and CDR2 SVGIG (reference sequence). Trimming shortened V by 2 bases and J by 8 bases, and 16 bases separated the two germline ends. CDR3 length: 13 amino acids. The CDR3 reads CAWSPGGPVQQYF. The CDR3 bases are TGTGCCTGGAGTCCAGGGGGGCCTGTCCAGCAGTACTTC.

The V gene is TRBV29-1, the J gene TRBJ2-5; possible D gene TRBD2, 5 bases. CDR3 length equals 11 residues. Trimming shortened V by 5 bases and J by 7 bases, and 11 bases separated the two germline ends. Germline lookup yields CDR1 SQVTM and CDR2 ANQGSEA. DNA for the CDR3: TGCAGCGTTAACAAAGGAGGGACCCAGTACTTC. The encoded protein is CSVNKGGTQYF.

The rearrangement joins TRBV11-3 to TRBJ2-7; tentative D call: TRBD1 (6 bases). CDR1 is SGHNT, CDR2 YENEEA, per germline. V was pared by 5 bases and J by 2 bases, with 16 bases between. This CDR3 comprises 15 residues. CDR3 amino acids: CASSDNGGQPYEQYF. The CDR3 nucleotides are TGTGCCAGCAGCGACAACGGAGGACAGCCCTACGAGCAGTACTTC.